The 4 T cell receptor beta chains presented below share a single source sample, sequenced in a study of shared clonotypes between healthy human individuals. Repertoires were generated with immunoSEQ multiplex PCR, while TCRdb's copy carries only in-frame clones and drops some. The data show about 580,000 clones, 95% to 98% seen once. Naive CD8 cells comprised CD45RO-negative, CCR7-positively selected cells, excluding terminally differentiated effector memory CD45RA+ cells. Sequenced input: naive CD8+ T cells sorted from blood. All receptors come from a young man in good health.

The CDR3 region is CSVEGGAGTQETQYF. The CDR3 region has the DNA TGCAGCGTTGAGGGTGGTGCGGGAACACAAGAGACCCAGTACTTC. This sequence joins TRBV29-1 and TRBJ2-5; D may be TRBD2 (6 bases). Looked up from germline, CDR1 is SQVTM and CDR2 is ANQGSEA. This CDR3 is built from 15 residues. V lost 3 bases and J 2 bases, leaving 16 bases between the germline ends.

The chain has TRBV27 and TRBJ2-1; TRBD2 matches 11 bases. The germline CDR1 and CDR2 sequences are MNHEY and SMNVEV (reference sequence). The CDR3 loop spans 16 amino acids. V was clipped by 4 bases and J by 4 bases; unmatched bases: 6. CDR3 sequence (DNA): TGTGCCAGCAGTTCAGTGGGACTAGCGGAGTACAATGAGCAGTTCTTC. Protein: CASSSVGLAEYNEQFF.

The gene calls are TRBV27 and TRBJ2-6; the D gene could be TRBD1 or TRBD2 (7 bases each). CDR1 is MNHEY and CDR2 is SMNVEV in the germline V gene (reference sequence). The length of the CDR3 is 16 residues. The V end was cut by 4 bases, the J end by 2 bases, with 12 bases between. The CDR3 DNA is TGTGCCAGCAGTTGGGGAGGGGGCGCTGGGGCCAACGTCCTGACTTTC. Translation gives CASSWGGGAGANVLTF.

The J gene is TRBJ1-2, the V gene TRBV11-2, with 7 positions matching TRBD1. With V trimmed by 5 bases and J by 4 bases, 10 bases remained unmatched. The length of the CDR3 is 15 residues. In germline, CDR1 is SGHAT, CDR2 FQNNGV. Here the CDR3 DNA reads TGTGCCAGCAGCCCCTCAAAACAGGGGATCTATGGCTACACCTTC. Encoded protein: CASSPSKQGIYGYTF.